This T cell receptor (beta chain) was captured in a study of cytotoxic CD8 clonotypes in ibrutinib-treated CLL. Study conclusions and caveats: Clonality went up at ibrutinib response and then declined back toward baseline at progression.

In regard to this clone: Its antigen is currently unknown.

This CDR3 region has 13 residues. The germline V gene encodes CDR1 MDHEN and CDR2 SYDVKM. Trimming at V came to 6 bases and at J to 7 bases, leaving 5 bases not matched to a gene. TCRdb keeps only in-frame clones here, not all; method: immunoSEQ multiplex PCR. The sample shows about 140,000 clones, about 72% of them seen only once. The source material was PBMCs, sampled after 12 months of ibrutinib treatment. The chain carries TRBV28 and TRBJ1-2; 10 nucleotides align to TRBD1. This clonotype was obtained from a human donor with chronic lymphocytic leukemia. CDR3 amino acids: CASRRQGAPGYTF. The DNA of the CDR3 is TGTGCCAGCAGAAGACAGGGGGCCCCTGGCTACACCTTC.